One and the same sample provided the 12 T cell receptor beta chains below, sequenced in a study of blood T cell repertoires in COVID-19 (dated by TCRdb to about 2020). Library preparation was by the immunoSEQ multiplex PCR assay. Not all clones reach the TCRdb copy of this immuneACCESS table, which keeps in-frame sequences only. Checked studies attribute under half of the gap to unresolved V genes and leave the rest unexplained. For this sample there are 55,000 or so clones; more than 70% appear just once. The ten largest account for about 8.5% of the sample. The sequencing input was peripheral blood. The receptors were sampled from a man aged 60 to 75 with active COVID-19.

This clone has only one observation. The rearrangement uses TRBV5-1 and TRBJ2-1; tentatively, D is TRBD1 (5 bases). V lost 1 base, J lost 0 bases, and 8 bases lay in between. This CDR3 has 15 residues. Germline-derived CDR1 and CDR2 are SGHRS and YFSETQ. The CDR3 loop is CASSLSQGSYNEQFF. As DNA, the CDR3 is TGCGCCAGCAGCTTGTCGCAGGGCTCCTACAATGAGCAGTTCTTC.

This chain joins TRBV6-5 and TRBJ1-2; weak D call: TRBD1 (5 bases). The V gene lost 5 bases and the J gene lost 2 bases, with 12 bases spanning the gap. The CDR3 spans 14 residues. Germline V gene sequence: CDR1 MNHEY, CDR2 SVGAGI. In DNA form, the CDR3 reads TGTGCCAGCAGTCTTGGTCCAGGGAACTATGGCTACACCTTC. Amino acids: CASSLGPGNYGYTF.

The chain recombines TRBV7-6 with TRBJ2-7, with 9 bases lining up with TRBD2. The CDR3 consists of 18 residues. Germline values: CDR1 SGHVS, CDR2 FNYEAQ. V was clipped by 2 bases and J by 1 base; unmatched bases: 12. The CDR3 bases are TGTGCCAGCAGCTTATACGGTAGCGGGAGCCCCCTATCCTACGAGCAGTACTTC. It is translated as CASSLYGSGSPLSYEQYF.

This chain connects TRBV10-2 to TRBJ2-5, with 7 bases fitting TRBD2. J gave up 5 bases and V 6 bases, and 3 bases lay outside the gene matches. CDR3 length: 12 amino acids. Germline values: CDR1 WSHSY, CDR2 SAAADI. The CDR3 coding sequence is TGCGCCAGCAGCCTCGGGAGGGAGACCCAGTACTTC. Its protein is CASSLGRETQYF.

CDR3 sequence (DNA): TGTGCCAGCTCACCGGGTGGTCCAGGTGGAGAGACCCAGTACTTC. Amino acid sequence: CASSPGGPGGETQYF. The V gene is TRBV18, the J gene TRBJ2-5; D ambiguous. The length of the CDR3 is 15 residues. The germline gives CDR1 KGHSH, CDR2 LQKENI. Trimming pared 3 bases from V and 4 bases from J, leaving 15 bases between.

V is TRBV19 and J is TRBJ2-1; 8 bases line up with TRBD2. V was pared by 4 bases and J by 7 bases, with 6 bases of the junction left unmatched. This CDR3 region has 14 residues. Germline CDR1 LNHDA, CDR2 SQIVND (reference sequence). This CDR3 reads CASSTLAGKNEQFF. DNA of the CDR3: TGTGCCAGTAGTACCTTAGCGGGAAAAAATGAGCAGTTCTTC.

V is TRBV27 and J is TRBJ2-2; TRBD2 is a possible D gene (7 bases). The CDR3 loop spans 20 amino acids. V was trimmed by 2 bases and J by 2 bases, leaving 24 bases between them. From germline, CDR1 is MNHEY and CDR2 SMNVEV (reference sequence). CDR3 in DNA: TGTGCCAGCAGTTTAATAGCCGCGGTGGGGGGGCCCTCTAACACCGGGGAGCTGTTTTTT. This codes for CASSLIAAVGGPSNTGELFF.

This sequence joins TRBV15 and TRBJ2-3; 9 nucleotides line up with TRBD2. The CDR3 is 16 amino acids. Germline loops: CDR1 LNHNV, CDR2 YYDKDF (reference sequence). V lost 1 base to trimming and J lost 4 bases; unmatched junction nucleotides: 6. CDR3 bases: TGTGCCACCAGCAGAGGAAATAGCGGGAGTGCAGATACGCAGTATTTT. This sequence encodes CATSRGNSGSADTQYF.

This chain connects TRBV3-1 (or the pseudogene TRBV3-2) to TRBJ2-5, with 10 bases fitting TRBD2. V was clipped by 1 base and J by 2 bases; unmatched bases: 7. The CDR3 is made up of 17 amino acids. The germline gives CDR1 LGHDT, CDR2 YNNKEL (reference sequence). The CDR3 reads CASSQVLAGDFQETQYF. The CDR3 DNA follows: TGTGCCAGCAGCCAAGTTCTAGCGGGAGATTTTCAAGAGACCCAGTACTTC.

The CDR3 loop reads CASSRTGAVNSPLHF. For the CDR3, the DNA is TGTGCCAGCAGCCGGACAGGGGCGGTCAATTCACCCCTCCACTTT. The rearrangement joins TRBV6-5 to TRBJ1-6, with 9 bases matching TRBD1. Germline lookup yields CDR1 MNHEY and CDR2 SVGAGI. Losses at the gene ends were 6 bases for V and 7 bases for J; bases not matched to a gene: 7. CDR3 length: 15 amino acids.

DNA for the CDR3: TGTGCCGGCAACAGGGGTCGCACTCAGCCCCAGCATTTT. This gives the protein CAGNRGRTQPQHF. The chain is built from TRBV2 and TRBJ1-5, with 7 nucleotides matching TRBD1. Germline loops: CDR1 SNHLY, CDR2 FYNNEI. This CDR3 is built from 13 residues. The V and J ends lost 11 bases and 6 bases, in that order; junction bases with no gene match: 10. The full variable domain, with the rest looked up from reference TRBV2 and TRBJ1-5, is EPEVTQTPSHQVTQMGQEVILRCVPISNHLYFYWYRQILGQKVEFLVSFYNNEISEKSEIFDDQFSVERPDGSNFTLKIRSTKLEDSAMYFCAGNRGRTQPQHFGDGTRLSIL.

V and J are TRBV9 and TRBJ2-7, with 7 bases that match TRBD2. V lost 4 bases, J lost 4 bases, and 8 bases stayed unmatched. This CDR3 region has 14 residues. Germline CDR1 is SGDLS and CDR2 is YYNGEE. The CDR3 DNA sequence: TGTGCCAGCAGCCCTACCCCGCGGGAGTACGAGCAGTACTTC. Translated: CASSPTPREYEQYF.